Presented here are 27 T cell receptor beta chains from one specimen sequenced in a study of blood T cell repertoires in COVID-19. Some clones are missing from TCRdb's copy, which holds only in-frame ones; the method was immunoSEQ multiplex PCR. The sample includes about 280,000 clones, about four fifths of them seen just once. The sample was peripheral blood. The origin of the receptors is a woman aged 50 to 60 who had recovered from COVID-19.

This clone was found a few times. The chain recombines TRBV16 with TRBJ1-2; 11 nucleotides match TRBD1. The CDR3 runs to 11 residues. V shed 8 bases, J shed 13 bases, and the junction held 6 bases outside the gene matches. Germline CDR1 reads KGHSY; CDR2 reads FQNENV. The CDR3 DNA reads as TGTGCCAGCGGGACAGGGGGGAGCTTCACCTTC. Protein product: CASGTGGSFTF.

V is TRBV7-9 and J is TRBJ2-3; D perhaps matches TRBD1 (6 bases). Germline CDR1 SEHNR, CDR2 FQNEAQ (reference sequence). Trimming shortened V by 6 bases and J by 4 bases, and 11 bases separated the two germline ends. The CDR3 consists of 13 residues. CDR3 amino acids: CASRREGADTQYF. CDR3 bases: TGTGCCAGCAGGCGAGAGGGGGCAGATACGCAGTATTTT.

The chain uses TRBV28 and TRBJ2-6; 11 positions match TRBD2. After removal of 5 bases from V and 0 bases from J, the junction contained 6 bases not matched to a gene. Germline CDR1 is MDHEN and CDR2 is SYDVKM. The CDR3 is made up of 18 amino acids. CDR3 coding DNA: TGTGCCAGCAGTCCGACTAGCGGGAAAGGCTCTGGGGCCAACGTCCTGACTTTC. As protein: CASSPTSGKGSGANVLTF.

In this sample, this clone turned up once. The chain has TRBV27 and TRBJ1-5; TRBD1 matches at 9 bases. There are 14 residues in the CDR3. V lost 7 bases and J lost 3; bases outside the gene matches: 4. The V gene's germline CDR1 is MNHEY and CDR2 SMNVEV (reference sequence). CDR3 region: CASKGTGINQPQHF. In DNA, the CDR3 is TGTGCCAGCAAAGGGACAGGGATCAATCAGCCCCAGCATTTT.

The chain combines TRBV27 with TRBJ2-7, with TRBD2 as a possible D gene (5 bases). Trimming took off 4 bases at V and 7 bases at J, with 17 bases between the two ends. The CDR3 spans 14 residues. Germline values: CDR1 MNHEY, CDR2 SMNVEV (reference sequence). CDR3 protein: CASSSAAEVWEQYF. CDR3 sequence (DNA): TGTGCCAGCAGTTCAGCGGCAGAGGTTTGGGAGCAGTACTTC.

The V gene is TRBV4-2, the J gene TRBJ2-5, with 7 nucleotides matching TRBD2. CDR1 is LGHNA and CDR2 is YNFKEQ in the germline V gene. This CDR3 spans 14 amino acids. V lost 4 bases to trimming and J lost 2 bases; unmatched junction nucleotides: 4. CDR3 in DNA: TGTGCCAGCAGCCGAACTAGCGTACAAGAGACCCAGTACTTC. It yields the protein CASSRTSVQETQYF.

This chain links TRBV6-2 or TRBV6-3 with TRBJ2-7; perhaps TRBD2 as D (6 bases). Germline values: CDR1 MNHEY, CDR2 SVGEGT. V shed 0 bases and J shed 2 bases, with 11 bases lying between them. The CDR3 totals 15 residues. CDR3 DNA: TGTGCCAGCAGTTACTCGGAGGGGCGTCCCTACGAGCAGTACTTC. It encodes CASSYSEGRPYEQYF.

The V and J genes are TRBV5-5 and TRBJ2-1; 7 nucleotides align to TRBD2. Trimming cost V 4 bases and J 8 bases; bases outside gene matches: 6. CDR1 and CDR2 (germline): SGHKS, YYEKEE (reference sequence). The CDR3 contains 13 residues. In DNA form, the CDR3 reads TGTGCCAGCAGCCCGACTAGCTCTTATGAGCAGTTCTTC. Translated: CASSPTSSYEQFF.

The CDR3 coding sequence is TGTGCCAGTAGTATCCCCAACGACAGGGGCAATCAGCCCCAGCATTTT. It codes for CASSIPNDRGNQPQHF. The chain is built from TRBV19 and TRBJ1-5, with 7 bases identical to TRBD1. The CDR3 loop spans 16 amino acids. The ends lost 3 bases at V and 2 bases at J; junction bases unmatched: 7. The germline V gene encodes CDR1 LNHDA and CDR2 SQIVND (reference sequence).

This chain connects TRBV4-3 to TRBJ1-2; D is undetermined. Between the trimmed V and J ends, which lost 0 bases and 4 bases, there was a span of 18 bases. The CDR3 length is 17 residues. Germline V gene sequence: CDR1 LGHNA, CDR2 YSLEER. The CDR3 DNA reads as TGCGCCAGCAGCCAAGAAAGCGGGGTCCCAGTGGGCTATGGCTACACCTTC. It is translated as CASSQESGVPVGYGYTF.

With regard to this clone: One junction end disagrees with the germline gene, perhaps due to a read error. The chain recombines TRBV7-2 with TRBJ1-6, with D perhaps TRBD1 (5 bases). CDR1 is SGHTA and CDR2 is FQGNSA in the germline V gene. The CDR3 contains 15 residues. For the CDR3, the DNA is TGTGCCAGCAGGGAGGGGAGCTCCTATAGTTCACCCCTCCACTTT. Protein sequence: CASREGSSYSSPLHF.

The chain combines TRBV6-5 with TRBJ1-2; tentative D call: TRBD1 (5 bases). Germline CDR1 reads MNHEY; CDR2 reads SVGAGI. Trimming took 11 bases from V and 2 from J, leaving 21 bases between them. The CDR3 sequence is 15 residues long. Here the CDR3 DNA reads TGTGCCGGCCACGACAGCGCCCCGTCGAACTATGGCTACACCTTC. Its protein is CAGHDSAPSNYGYTF.

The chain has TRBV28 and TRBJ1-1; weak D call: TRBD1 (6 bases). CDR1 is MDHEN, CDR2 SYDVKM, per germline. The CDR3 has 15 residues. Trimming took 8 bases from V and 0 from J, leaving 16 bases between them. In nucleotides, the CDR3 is TGTGCCAGCGTCCCGGGGGGCAGGGTGAACACTGAAGCTTTCTTT. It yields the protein CASVPGGRVNTEAFF.

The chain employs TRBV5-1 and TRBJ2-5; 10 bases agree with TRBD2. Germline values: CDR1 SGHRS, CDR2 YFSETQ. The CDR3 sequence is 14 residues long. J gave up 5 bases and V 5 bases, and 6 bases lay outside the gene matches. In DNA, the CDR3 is TGCGCCAGCAGACTAGCGGGGCTGGAGGAGACCCAGTACTTC. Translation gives CASRLAGLEETQYF. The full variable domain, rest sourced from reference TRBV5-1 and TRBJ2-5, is KAGVTQTPRYLIKTRGQQVTLSCSPISGHRSVSWYQQTPGQGLQFLFEYFSETQRNKGNFPGRFSGRQFSNSRSEMNVSTLELGDSALYLCASRLAGLEETQYFGPGTRLLVL.

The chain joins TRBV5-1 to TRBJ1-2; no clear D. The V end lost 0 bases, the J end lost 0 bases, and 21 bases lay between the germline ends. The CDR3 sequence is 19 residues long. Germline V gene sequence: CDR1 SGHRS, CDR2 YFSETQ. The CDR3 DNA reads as TGCGCCAGCAGCTTGGGAGCGTCGGCCCGCCGCCTCGCTAACTATGGCTACACCTTC. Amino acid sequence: CASSLGASARRLANYGYTF.

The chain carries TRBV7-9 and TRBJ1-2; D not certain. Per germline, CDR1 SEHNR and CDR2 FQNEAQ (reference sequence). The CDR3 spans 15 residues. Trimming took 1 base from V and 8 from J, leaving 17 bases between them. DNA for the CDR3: TGTGCCAGCAGCTTAGACCCGGGTAAAGTGGAAGGCTACACCTTC. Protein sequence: CASSLDPGKVEGYTF.

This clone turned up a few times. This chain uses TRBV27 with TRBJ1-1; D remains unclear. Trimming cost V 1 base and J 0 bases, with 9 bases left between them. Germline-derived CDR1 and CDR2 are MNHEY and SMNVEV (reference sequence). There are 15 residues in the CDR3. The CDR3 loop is CASSLYNTVNTEAFF. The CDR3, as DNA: TGTGCCAGCAGTTTATACAACACAGTGAACACTGAAGCTTTCTTT.

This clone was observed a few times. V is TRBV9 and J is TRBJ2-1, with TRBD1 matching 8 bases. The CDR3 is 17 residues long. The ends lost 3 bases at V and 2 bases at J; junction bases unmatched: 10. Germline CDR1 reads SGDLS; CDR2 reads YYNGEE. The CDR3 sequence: CASSDRSSQGAYNEQFF. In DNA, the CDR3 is TGTGCCAGCAGCGACCGCTCCTCACAGGGGGCCTACAATGAGCAGTTCTTC.

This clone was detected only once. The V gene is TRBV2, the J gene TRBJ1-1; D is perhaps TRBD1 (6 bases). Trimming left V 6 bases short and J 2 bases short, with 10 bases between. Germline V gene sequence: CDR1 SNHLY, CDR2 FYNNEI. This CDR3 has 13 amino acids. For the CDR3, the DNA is TGTGCCAGCAGCGTACAGGGAAACACTGAAGCTTTCTTT. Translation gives CASSVQGNTEAFF. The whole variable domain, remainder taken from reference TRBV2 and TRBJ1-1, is EPEVTQTPSHQVTQMGQEVILRCVPISNHLYFYWYRQILGQKVEFLVSFYNNEISEKSEIFDDQFSVERPDGSNFTLKIRSTKLEDSAMYFCASSVQGNTEAFFGQGTRLTVV.

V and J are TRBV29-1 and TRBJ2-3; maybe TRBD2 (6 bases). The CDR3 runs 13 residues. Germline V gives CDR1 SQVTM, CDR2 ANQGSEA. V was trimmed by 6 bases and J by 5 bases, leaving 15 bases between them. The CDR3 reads CSVGGQGRDTQYF. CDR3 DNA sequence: TGCAGCGTGGGAGGTCAGGGCAGAGATACGCAGTATTTT.

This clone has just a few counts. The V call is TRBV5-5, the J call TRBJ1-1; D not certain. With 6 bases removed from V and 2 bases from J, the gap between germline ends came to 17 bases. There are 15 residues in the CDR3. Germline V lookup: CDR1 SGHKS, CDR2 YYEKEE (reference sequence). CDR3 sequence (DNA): TGTGCCAGCATCCTGGCCCCCACCATAAACACTGAAGCTTTCTTT. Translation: CASILAPTINTEAFF.

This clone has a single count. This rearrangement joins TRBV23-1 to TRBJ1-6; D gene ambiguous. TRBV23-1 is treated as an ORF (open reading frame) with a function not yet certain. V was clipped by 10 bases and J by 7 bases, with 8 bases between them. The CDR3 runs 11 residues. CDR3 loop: CATSLNSPLHF. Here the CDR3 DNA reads TGCGCCACCTCACTCAATTCACCCCTCCACTTT.

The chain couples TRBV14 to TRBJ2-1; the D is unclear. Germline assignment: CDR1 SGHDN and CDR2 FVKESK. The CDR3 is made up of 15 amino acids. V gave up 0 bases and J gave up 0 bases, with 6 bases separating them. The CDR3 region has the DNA TGTGCCAGCAGCCAAGATGTGAGCTCCTACAATGAGCAGTTCTTC. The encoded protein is CASSQDVSSYNEQFF. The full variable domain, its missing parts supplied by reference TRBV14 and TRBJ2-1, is EAGVTQFPSHSVIEKGQTVTLRCDPISGHDNLYWYRRVMGKEIKFLLHFVKESKQDESGMPNNRFLAERTGGTYSTLKVQPAELEDSGVYFCASSQDVSSYNEQFFGPGTRLTVL.

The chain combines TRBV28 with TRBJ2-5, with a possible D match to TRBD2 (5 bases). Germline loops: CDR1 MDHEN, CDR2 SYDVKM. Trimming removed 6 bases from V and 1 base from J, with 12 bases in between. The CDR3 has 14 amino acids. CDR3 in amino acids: CASSPLGVQETQYF. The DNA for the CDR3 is TGTGCCAGCAGCCCGTTGGGAGTCCAAGAGACCCAGTACTTC.

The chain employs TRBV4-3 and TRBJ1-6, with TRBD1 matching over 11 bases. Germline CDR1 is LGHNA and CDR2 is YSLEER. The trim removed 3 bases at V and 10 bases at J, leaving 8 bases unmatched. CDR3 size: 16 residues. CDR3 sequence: CASSQDWTGGDSPLHF. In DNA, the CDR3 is TGCGCCAGCAGCCAGGACTGGACAGGGGGCGACTCACCCCTCCACTTT.

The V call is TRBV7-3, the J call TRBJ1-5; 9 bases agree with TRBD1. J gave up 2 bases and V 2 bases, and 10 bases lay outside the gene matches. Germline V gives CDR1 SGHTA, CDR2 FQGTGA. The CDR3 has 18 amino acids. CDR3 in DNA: TGTGCCAGCAGCTTAGGGGACAGGGACTTGGGCGGCAATCAGCCCCAGCATTTT. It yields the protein CASSLGDRDLGGNQPQHF. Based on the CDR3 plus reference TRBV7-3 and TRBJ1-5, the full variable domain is GAGVSQTPSNKVTEKGKYVELRCDPISGHTALYWYRQSLGQGPEFLIYFQGTGAADDSGLPNDRFFAVRPEGSVSTLKIQRTERGDSAVYLCASSLGDRDLGGNQPQHFGDGTRLSIL.

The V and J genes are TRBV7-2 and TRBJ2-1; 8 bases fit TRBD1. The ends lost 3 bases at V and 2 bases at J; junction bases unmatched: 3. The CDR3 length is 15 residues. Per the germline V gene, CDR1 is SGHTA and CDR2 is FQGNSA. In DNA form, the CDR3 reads TGTGCCAGCAGCTTCGACAGGGGTACCTACAATGAGCAGTTCTTC. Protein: CASSFDRGTYNEQFF.